Following are 28 T cell receptor beta chains from one sample sequenced in a study of blood T cells in healthy people across ages. The authors ran a second PCR of 7 to 11 cycles using a sample-barcoded 5' primer and a J-beta primer mix. TCRdb recomputed calls from the 5' RACE reads with MiXCR, one row per CDR3 protein. The sample lists under 2 million distinct CDR3 sequences, about 35% occurring once. The sample taken for sequencing was blood. Receptors originate from a woman aged 25 to 39 in good health.

The J gene is TRBJ2-1, the V gene TRBV4-1, with 8 positions matching TRBD1. Germline CDR1 MGHRA, CDR2 YSYEKL. Unmatched junction bases numbered 7, after V lost 3 bases and J lost 3 bases. This CDR3 spans 16 amino acids. The CDR3 nucleotides are TGCGCCAGCAGCCAGGGAAACAGGGGGTTCTACAATGAGCAGTTCTTC. It codes for CASSQGNRGFYNEQFF.

Worth noting for this clonotype: One end of the junction varies from germline; a read error may be responsible. The chain combines TRBV20-1 with TRBJ2-1; maybe TRBD2 (5 bases). CDR1 and CDR2 (germline): DFQATT, SNEGSKA (reference sequence). This CDR3 is built from 15 residues. As DNA, the CDR3 is TGCAGTGCTAGAACCGTGGGCCCAACCGGGATTGAGCGGTTCTTC. Translating gives CSARTVGPTGIERFF.

This clonotype was detected ten times or more. The V gene is TRBV20-1, the J gene TRBJ2-7; 7 nucleotides line up with TRBD1. CDR3 length: 14 amino acids. Germline V gene data show CDR1 as DFQATT and CDR2 as SNEGSKA (reference sequence). J gave up 2 bases and V 1 base, and 5 bases lay outside the gene matches. CDR3: CSARGQGTAYEQYF. CDR3 nucleotides: TGCAGTGCTAGAGGACAGGGAACGGCCTACGAGCAGTACTTC.

The chain joins TRBV20-1 to TRBJ2-2; 9 bases are shared with TRBD2. V was clipped by 4 bases and J by 6 bases; unmatched bases: 6. This CDR3 contains 14 residues. Germline CDR1 is DFQATT and CDR2 is SNEGSKA (reference sequence). The CDR3 nucleotides read TGCAGTGCTAAAAGCGGGGGGAGCGCCGGGGAGCTGTTTTTT. Amino acids: CSAKSGGSAGELFF.

The rearrangement uses TRBV27 and TRBJ2-7; no definite D call. CDR1 is MNHEY and CDR2 is SMNVEV in the germline V gene (reference sequence). The CDR3 has 13 amino acids. With 3 bases removed from V and 4 bases from J, the gap between germline ends came to 10 bases. As DNA, the CDR3 is TGTGCCAGCAGTTTTGGTGAACGGTACGAGCAGTACTTC. Amino acids: CASSFGERYEQYF.

The chain is built from TRBV19 and TRBJ2-7; TRBD2 matches 12 bases. The J call may not be correct, given that the DNA end is closer to TRBJ2-5. The CDR3 length is 15 residues. Germline V gene sequence: CDR1 LNHDA, CDR2 SQIVND (reference sequence). This CDR3 is CASSIGLAGPETQYF. In DNA form, the CDR3 reads TGTGCCAGTAGTATCGGACTAGCGGGGCCGGAGACCCAGTACTTC.

The CDR3 is CSVPGPGGNYGYTF. The CDR3 coding sequence is TGCAGCGTCCCGGGTCCGGGGGGGAATTATGGCTACACCTTC. This rearrangement joins TRBV29-1 to TRBJ1-2; tentative D call: TRBD1 (5 bases). Germline CDR1 and CDR2: SQVTM and ANQGSEA. This CDR3 comprises 14 residues. Trimming pared 6 bases from V and 5 bases from J, leaving 19 bases between.

CDR3 sequence: CASSDIQGEKLFF. The DNA of the CDR3 is TGTGCCAGCAGCGATATACAGGGGGAGAAGCTGTTTTTT. This sequence joins TRBV6-2 or TRBV6-3 and TRBJ2-2, with 8 bases aligning to TRBD1. This CDR3 is built from 13 residues. V lost 6 bases, J lost 12 bases, and 9 bases stayed unmatched. Germline V gene sequence: CDR1 MNHEY, CDR2 SVGEGT.

This clonotype was picked up a small number of times. This CDR3 is CSAREKDGNYGYTF. CDR3 coding DNA: TGCAGTGCTAGAGAGAAGGACGGCAACTATGGCTACACCTTC. The gene calls are TRBV20-1 and TRBJ1-2; D uncertain. The CDR3 contains 14 residues. The germline V gene encodes CDR1 DFQATT and CDR2 SNEGSKA (reference sequence). V was cut by 0 bases and J by 2 bases, with 10 bases left in between.

There are a few counts of this clonotype. This chain's CDR3 is CASSLAASGGADTQYF. The DNA for the CDR3 is TGCGCCAGCAGCTTGGCGGCTAGCGGGGGTGCAGATACGCAGTATTTT. V gene TRBV5-1 combines with J gene TRBJ2-3; 10 bases fit TRBD2. The V and J ends lost 0 bases and 4 bases, in that order; junction bases with no gene match: 5. Germline V gene data show CDR1 as SGHRS and CDR2 as YFSETQ. The CDR3 loop spans 16 amino acids.

This chain uses TRBV20-1 with TRBJ2-1; the match to TRBD2 covers 7 bases. CDR1 is DFQATT, CDR2 SNEGSKA, per germline (reference sequence). The CDR3 runs 15 residues. The V segment lost 2 bases and the J segment 3 bases; nucleotides outside the gene matches: 7. The CDR3 region is CSARSSGIYYNEQFF. The CDR3, as DNA: TGCAGTGCTAGATCGAGCGGGATCTACTACAATGAGCAGTTCTTC.

With respect to this clonotype: One end of the junction does not line up with germline, which may come from a read error. The chain couples TRBV20-1 to TRBJ2-5; D gene uncertain. This CDR3 is built from 13 residues. Germline V gives CDR1 DFQATT, CDR2 SNEGSKA (reference sequence). DNA for the CDR3: TGCAGCGCTAGTGGTATCCGAGTGAAGACCCAGTACTTC. Encoded protein: CSASGIRVKTQYF.

The chain links TRBV7-9 to TRBJ1-2; 11 nucleotides align to TRBD1. The CDR3 contains 13 residues. V trimming: 5 bases; J trimming: 10 bases; junction bases outside the gene matches: 6. Per germline, CDR1 SEHNR and CDR2 FQNEAQ (reference sequence). CDR3 amino acids: CASSRTGGSDYTF. CDR3 bases: TGTGCCAGCAGCAGGACAGGGGGCAGTGACTACACCTTC.

The chain's CDR3 is CASSFDSKPIYGYTF. DNA for the CDR3: TGCGCCAGCAGCTTTGACTCGAAACCGATCTATGGCTACACCTTC. This chain joins TRBV5-1 and TRBJ1-2; no clear D gene. The germline CDR1 and CDR2 sequences are SGHRS and YFSETQ. The CDR3 sequence is 15 residues long. V was shortened by 2 bases and J by 4 bases, with 15 bases between the two germline ends.

As regards this clonotype: The germline gene is not matched at one end of the junction; a read error may be the cause. The rearrangement links TRBV12-3 or TRBV12-4 to TRBJ2-1, with TRBD2 identical over 8 bases. The CDR3 runs to 16 residues. CDR3 DNA: TGTGTCAGCAGCCCCGTGACGGGGGGGCTGATCAATGAGCAGTTCTTC. Translating gives CVSSPVTGGLINEQFF.

A remark on this clonotype: The junction shows a germline mismatch at one end, possibly a read error. The chain recombines TRBV10-3 with TRBJ2-4; 8 positions match TRBD1. The germline gives CDR1 ENHRY, CDR2 SYGVKD. This CDR3 has 14 residues. CDR3 residues: CAISDQGARNTQYF. CDR3 sequence (DNA): TGTGCCATCAGTGATCAGGGGGCGCGAAACACTCAGTACTTC.

This chain uses TRBV27 with TRBJ1-6; 7 bases map to TRBD1. Germline-derived CDR1 and CDR2 are MNHEY and SMNVEV (reference sequence). The CDR3 sequence is 13 residues long. V trimming: 4 bases; J trimming: 15 bases; junction bases outside the gene matches: 9. CDR3 sequence reads: CASSSRQGTNLHF. The CDR3 nucleotides read TGTGCCAGCAGTTCGAGACAGGGAACGAACCTCCACTTT.

The V gene is TRBV4-1, the J gene TRBJ1-1; D is possibly TRBD1 (5 bases). The CDR3 contains 14 residues. V shed 4 bases and J shed 4 bases, with 13 bases lying between them. Germline CDR1 is MGHRA and CDR2 is YSYEKL. For the CDR3, the DNA is TGCGCCAGCAGCCGCGTGACAGAGAGCACTGAAGCTTTCTTT. Amino acid sequence: CASSRVTESTEAFF.

This clonotype occurred many times. The V and J genes are TRBV7-9 and TRBJ1-1; TRBD1 might be the D (5 bases). Germline CDR1 SEHNR, CDR2 FQNEAQ (reference sequence). V was shortened by 4 bases and J by 2 bases, with 8 bases between the two germline ends. CDR3 length: 13 amino acids. The CDR3 spells CASSSRVNTEAFF. The CDR3 DNA reads as TGTGCCAGCAGCTCCAGGGTCAACACTGAAGCTTTCTTT.

This clonotype was counted many times. The chain has TRBV12-3 or TRBV12-4 and TRBJ2-5; TRBD1 aligns across 8 bases. The V segment lost 6 bases and the J segment 4 bases; nucleotides outside the gene matches: 7. This CDR3 region has 14 residues. The CDR3 DNA is TGTGCCAGCAGCCGAGGACAGGGAAGAGAGACCCAGTACTTC. This codes for CASSRGQGRETQYF.

To note about this clonotype: At one end, the junction sequence differs from germline, possibly due to a read error. The chain combines TRBV30 with TRBJ2-1; possibly TRBD1 or TRBD2 for D (6 bases each). The CDR3 has 15 amino acids. Germline CDR1 reads GTSNPN; CDR2 reads SVGIG (reference sequence). In nucleotides, the CDR3 is TGTGCCTGGAGTGTACTGAGGGGGGTCTACAATGAGAAGTTCTTC. Residues: CAWSVLRGVYNEKFF.

The V gene is TRBV15, the J gene TRBJ2-7; 7 bases match TRBD1. Unmatched junction bases numbered 7, after V lost 1 base and J lost 1 base. There are 16 residues in the CDR3. Germline CDR1 LNHNV, CDR2 YYDKDF (reference sequence). The CDR3 loop is CATSRGPGGFSYEQYF. The CDR3 DNA sequence: TGTGCCACCAGCAGAGGCCCAGGGGGTTTTTCCTACGAGCAGTACTTC.

There are many counts of this clonotype. The CDR3 DNA follows: TGTGCCACCAGCAGAGGACGGGAGTTAGGGTCCTACGAGCAGTACTTC. This encodes CATSRGRELGSYEQYF. The chain carries TRBV15 and TRBJ2-7; a weak D match, TRBD2 (6 bases). Germline CDR1 reads LNHNV; CDR2 reads YYDKDF (reference sequence). This CDR3 is 16 amino acids long. Trimming left V 1 base short and J 1 base short, with 14 bases between.

The J gene is TRBJ1-2, the V gene TRBV5-1; 10 nucleotides match TRBD1. With V trimmed by 4 bases and J by 8 bases, 8 bases remained unmatched. The length of the CDR3 is 14 residues. Germline assignment: CDR1 SGHRS and CDR2 YFSETQ. This chain's CDR3 is CASSDGQGGLGYTF. The CDR3 DNA follows: TGCGCCAGCAGCGACGGACAGGGGGGACTCGGCTACACCTTC. The entire variable domain, with the rest obtained from reference TRBV5-1 and TRBJ1-2, is as follows: KAGVTQTPRYLIKTRGQQVTLSCSPISGHRSVSWYQQTPGQGLQFLFEYFSETQRNKGNFPGRFSGRQFSNSRSEMNVSTLELGDSALYLCASSDGQGGLGYTFGSGTRLTVV.

This clonotype came up a few times. J is TRBJ2-7 and V is TRBV6-5, with D unclear. V was pared by 6 bases and J by 0 bases, with 18 bases between. Germline lookup yields CDR1 MNHEY and CDR2 SVGAGI. The CDR3 is 16 residues long. CDR3 region: CASSPGPSYVSYEQYF. The CDR3 DNA is TGTGCCAGCAGCCCCGGGCCATCCTACGTCTCCTACGAGCAGTACTTC.

This clonotype was seen ten or more times. The V and J genes are TRBV7-6 and TRBJ2-7; 8 bases match TRBD2. Trimming removed 2 bases from V and 0 bases from J; junction bases left unmatched: 6. The CDR3 is 16 amino acids. CDR1 and CDR2 (germline): SGHVS, FNYEAQ. CDR3 in amino acids: CASSLIPGLDSYEQYF. CDR3 DNA: TGTGCCAGCAGCTTAATTCCGGGACTAGACTCCTACGAGCAGTACTTC. Together with reference TRBV7-6 and TRBJ2-7, the CDR3 gives the full variable domain: GAGVSQSPRYKVTKRGQDVALRCDPISGHVSLYWYRQALGQGPEFLTYFNYEAQQDKSGLPNDRFSAERPEGSISTLTIQRTEQRDSAMYRCASSLIPGLDSYEQYFGPGTRLTVT.

This chain uses TRBV20-1 with TRBJ2-3, with 14 bases identical to TRBD2. Germline V gene data show CDR1 as DFQATT and CDR2 as SNEGSKA (reference sequence). This CDR3 is built from 15 residues. V trimming: 4 bases; J trimming: 3 bases; junction bases outside the gene matches: 3. This chain's CDR3 is CSAKGLAGVTDTQYF. CDR3 in DNA: TGCAGTGCTAAGGGACTAGCGGGAGTAACAGATACGCAGTATTTT.

The J gene is TRBJ2-1, the V gene TRBV20-1; 7 nucleotides line up with TRBD2. Germline assignment: CDR1 DFQATT and CDR2 SNEGSKA (reference sequence). The ends lost 6 bases at V and 4 bases at J; junction bases unmatched: 12. This CDR3 has 15 amino acids. CDR3 nucleotide sequence: TGCAGTGCCGCTCCCACGACTAGCAATTACAATGAGCAGTTCTTC. Translation: CSAAPTTSNYNEQFF.